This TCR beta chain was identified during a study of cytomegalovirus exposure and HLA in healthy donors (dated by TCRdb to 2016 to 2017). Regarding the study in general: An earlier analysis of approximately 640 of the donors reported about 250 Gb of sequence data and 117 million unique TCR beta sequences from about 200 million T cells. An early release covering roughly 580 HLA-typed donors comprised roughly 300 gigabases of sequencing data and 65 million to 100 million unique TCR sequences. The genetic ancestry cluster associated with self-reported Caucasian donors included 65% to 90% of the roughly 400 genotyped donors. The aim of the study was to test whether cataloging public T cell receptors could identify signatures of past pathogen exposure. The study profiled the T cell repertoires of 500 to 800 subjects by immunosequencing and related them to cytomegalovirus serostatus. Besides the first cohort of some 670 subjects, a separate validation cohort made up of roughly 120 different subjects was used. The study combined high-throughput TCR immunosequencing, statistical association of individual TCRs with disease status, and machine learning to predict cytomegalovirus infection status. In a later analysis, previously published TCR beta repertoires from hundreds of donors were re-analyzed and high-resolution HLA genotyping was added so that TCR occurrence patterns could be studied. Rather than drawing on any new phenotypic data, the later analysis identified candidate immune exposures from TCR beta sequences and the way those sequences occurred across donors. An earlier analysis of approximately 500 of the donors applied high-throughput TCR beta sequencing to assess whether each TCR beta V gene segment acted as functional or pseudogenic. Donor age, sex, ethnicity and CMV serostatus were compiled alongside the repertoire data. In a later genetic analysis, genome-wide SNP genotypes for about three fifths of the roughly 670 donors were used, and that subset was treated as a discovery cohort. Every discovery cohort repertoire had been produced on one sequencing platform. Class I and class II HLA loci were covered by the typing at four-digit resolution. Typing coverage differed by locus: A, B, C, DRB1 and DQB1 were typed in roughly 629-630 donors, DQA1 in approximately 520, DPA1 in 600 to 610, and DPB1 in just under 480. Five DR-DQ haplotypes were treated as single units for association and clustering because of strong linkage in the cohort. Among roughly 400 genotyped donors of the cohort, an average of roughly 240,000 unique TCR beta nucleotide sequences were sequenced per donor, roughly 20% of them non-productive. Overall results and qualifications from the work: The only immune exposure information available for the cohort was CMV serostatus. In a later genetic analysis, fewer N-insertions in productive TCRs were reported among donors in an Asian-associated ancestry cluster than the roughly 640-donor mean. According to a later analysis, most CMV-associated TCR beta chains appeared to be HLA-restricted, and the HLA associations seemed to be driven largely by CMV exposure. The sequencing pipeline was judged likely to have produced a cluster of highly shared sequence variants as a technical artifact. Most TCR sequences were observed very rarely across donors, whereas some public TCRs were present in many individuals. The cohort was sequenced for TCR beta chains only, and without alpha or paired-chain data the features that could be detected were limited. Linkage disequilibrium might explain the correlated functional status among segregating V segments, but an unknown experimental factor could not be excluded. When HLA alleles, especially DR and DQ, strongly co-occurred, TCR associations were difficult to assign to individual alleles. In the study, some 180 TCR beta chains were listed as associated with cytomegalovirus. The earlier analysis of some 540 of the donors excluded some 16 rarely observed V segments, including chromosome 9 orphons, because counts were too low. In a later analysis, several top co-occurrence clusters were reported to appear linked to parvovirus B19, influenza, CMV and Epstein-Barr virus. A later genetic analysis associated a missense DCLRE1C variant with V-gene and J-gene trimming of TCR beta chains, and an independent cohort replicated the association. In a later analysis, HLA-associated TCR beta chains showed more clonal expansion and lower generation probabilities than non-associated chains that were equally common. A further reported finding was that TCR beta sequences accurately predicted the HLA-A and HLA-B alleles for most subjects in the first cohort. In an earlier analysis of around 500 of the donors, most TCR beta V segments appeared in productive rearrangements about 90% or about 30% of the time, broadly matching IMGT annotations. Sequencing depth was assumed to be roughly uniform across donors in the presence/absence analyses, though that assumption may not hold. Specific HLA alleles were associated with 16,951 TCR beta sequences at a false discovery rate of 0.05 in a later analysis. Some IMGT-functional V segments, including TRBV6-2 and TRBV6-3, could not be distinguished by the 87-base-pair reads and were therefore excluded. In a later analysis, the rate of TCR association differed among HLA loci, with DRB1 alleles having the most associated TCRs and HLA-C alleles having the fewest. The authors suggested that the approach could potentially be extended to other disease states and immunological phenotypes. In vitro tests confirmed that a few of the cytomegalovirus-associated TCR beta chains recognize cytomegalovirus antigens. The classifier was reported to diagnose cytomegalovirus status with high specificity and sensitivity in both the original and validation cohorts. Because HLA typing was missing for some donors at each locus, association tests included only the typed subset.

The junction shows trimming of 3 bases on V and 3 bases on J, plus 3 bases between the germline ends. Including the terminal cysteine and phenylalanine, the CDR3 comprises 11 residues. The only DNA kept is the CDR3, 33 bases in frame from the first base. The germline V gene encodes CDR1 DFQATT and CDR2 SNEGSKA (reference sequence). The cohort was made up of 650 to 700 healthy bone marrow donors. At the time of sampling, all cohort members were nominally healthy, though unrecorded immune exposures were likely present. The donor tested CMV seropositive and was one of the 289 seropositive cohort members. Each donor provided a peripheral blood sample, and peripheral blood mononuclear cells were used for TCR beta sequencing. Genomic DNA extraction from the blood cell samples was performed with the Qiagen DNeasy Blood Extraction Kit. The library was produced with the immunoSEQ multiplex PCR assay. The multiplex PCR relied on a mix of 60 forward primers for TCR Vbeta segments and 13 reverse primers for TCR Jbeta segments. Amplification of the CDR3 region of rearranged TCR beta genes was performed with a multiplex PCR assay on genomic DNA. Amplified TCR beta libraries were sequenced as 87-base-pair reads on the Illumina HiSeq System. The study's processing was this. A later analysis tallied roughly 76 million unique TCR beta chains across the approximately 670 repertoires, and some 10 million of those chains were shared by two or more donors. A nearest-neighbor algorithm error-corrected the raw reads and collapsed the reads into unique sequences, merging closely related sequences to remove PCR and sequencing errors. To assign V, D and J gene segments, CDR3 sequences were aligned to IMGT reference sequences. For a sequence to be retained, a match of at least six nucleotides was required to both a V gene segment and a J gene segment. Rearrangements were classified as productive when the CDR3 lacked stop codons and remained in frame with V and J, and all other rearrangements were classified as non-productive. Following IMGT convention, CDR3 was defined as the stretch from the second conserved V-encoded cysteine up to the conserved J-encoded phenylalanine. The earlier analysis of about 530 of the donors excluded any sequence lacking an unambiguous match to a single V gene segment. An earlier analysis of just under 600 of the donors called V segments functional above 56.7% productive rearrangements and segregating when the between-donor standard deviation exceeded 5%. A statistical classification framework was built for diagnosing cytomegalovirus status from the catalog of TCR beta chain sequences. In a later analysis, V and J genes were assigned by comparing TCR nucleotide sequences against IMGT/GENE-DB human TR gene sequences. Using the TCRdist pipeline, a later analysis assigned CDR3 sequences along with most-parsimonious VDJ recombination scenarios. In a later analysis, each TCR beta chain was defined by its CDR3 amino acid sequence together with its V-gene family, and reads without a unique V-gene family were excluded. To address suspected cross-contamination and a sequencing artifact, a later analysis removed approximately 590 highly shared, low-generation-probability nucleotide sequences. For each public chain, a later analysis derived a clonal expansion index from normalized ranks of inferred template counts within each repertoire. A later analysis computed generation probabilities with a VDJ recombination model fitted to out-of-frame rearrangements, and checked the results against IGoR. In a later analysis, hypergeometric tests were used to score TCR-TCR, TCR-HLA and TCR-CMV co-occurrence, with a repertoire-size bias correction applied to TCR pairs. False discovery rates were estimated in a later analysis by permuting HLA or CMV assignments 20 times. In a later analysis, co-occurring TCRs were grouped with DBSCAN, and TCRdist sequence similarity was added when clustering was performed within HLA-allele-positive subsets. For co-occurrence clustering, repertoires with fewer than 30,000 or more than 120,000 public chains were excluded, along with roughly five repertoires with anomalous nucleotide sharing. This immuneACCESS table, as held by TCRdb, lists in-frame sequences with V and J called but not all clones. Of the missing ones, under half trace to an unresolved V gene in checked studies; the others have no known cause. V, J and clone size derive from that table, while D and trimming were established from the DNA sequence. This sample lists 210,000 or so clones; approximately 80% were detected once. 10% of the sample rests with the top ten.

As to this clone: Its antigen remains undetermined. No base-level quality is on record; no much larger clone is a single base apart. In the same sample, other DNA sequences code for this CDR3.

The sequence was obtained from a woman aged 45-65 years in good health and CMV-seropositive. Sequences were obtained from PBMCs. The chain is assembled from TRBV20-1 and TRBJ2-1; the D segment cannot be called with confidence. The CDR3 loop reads CSASGYNEQFF. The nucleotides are TGCAGTGCTAGCGGCTACAATGAGCAGTTCTTC.